This TCR beta chain was recovered during a study of T cells in localized non-small cell lung cancer. Findings and limits, study-wide: Higher T cell density in the blood was associated with longer overall survival, whereas higher adjacent-lung clonality associated with shorter survival. Sequencing, confined to only one tumor region, leaves heterogeneity possible. In adjacent lung, a median around 57 of the top 100 tumor clones were found. Uninvolved adjacent lung had more T cell clonality than any other tissue, topping tumor.

Assay: immunoSEQ multiplex PCR; the TCRdb copy retains only in-frame clones and omits some. The sample consists of fewer than 20,000 clones, 89% of them appearing once. With 2 bases removed from V and 0 bases from J, the gap between germline ends came to 8 bases. The CDR3 extends over 14 amino acids. The germline V gene encodes CDR1 GTSNPN and CDR2 SVGIG (reference sequence). On this clone itself: Its specificity is unknown.

This chain connects TRBV30 to TRBJ1-5, with unresolved D. This clonotype originated in a female donor over 55 with stage III squamous cell lung carcinoma. Source: peripheral blood, taken before any cancer treatment. CDR3 sequence (DNA): TGTGCCTGGAGTCGCCGAATTAGCAATCAGCCCCAGCATTTT. It encodes CAWSRRISNQPQHF. Full variable domain (remainder filled in from reference TRBV30 and TRBJ1-5): SQTIHQWPATLVQPVGSPLSLECTVEGTSNPNLYWYRQAAGRGLQLLFYSVGIGQISSEVPQNLSASRPQDRQFILSSKKLLLSDSGFYLCAWSRRISNQPQHFGDGTRLSIL.